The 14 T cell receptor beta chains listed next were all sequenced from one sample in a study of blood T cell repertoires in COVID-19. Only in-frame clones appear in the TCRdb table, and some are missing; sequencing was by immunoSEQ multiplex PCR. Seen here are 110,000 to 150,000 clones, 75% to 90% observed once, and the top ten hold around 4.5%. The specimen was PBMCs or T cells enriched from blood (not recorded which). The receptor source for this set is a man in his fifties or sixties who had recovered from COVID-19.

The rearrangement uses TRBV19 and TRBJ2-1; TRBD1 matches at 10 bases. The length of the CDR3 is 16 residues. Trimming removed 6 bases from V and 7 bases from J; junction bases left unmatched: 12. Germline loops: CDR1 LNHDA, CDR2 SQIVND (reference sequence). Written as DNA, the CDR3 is TGTGCCAGTAGGAGCCTAGGGACAGGGGATTGGAATGAGCAGTTCTTC. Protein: CASRSLGTGDWNEQFF.

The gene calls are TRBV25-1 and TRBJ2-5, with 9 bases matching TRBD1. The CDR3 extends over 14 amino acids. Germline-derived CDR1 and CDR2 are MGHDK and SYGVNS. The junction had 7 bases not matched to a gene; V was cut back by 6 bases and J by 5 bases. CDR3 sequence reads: CASRDRGGSETQYF. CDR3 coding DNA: TGTGCCAGCAGGGACAGGGGTGGTTCGGAGACCCAGTACTTC.

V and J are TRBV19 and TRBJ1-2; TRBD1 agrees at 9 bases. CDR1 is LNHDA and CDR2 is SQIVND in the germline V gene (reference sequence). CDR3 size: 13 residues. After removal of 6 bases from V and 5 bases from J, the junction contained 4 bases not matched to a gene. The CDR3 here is CASRTGGRYGYTF. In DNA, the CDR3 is TGTGCCAGTAGGACAGGGGGACGGTATGGCTACACCTTC.

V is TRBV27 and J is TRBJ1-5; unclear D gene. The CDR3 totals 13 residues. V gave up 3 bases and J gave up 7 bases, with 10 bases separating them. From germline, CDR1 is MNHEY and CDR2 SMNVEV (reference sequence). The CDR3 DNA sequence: TGTGCCAGCAGTTTTGGGCCGGGACAGCCCCAGCATTTT. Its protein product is CASSFGPGQPQHF.

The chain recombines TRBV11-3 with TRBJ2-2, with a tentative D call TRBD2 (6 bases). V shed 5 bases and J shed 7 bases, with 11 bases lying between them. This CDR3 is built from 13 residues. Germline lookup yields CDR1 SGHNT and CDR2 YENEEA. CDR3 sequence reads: CASSHGGVGELFF. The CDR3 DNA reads TGTGCCAGCAGCCACGGAGGGGTCGGGGAGCTGTTTTTT.

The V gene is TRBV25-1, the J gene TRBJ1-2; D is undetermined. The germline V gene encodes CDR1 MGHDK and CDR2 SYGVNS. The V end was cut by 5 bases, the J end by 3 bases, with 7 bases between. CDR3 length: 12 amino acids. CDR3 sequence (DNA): TGTGCCAGCAGTCAGTCTTACTATGGCTACACCTTC. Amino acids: CASSQSYYGYTF.

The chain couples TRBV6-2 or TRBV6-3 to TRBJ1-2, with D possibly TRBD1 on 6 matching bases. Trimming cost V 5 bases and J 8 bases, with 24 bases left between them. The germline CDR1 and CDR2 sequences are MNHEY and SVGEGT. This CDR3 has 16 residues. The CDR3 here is CASSRPTRQATMGYTF. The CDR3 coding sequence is TGTGCCAGCAGTCGGCCGACCCGACAGGCTACTATGGGCTACACCTTC.

The CDR3 region has the DNA TGTGCCAGTAGTATCCCGCGGGAGGGGTACAATGAGCAGTTCTTC. As protein: CASSIPREGYNEQFF. This chain connects TRBV19 to TRBJ2-1, with 9 bases matching TRBD2. V lost 3 bases, J lost 4 bases, and 4 bases stayed unmatched. Per the germline V gene, CDR1 is LNHDA and CDR2 is SQIVND (reference sequence). The CDR3 is 15 residues long.

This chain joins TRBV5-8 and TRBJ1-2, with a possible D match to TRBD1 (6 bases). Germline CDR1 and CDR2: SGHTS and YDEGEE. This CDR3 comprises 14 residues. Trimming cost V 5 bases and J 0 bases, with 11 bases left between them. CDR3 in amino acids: CASRQGPANYGYTF. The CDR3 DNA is TGTGCCAGCAGACAGGGCCCAGCTAACTATGGCTACACCTTC.

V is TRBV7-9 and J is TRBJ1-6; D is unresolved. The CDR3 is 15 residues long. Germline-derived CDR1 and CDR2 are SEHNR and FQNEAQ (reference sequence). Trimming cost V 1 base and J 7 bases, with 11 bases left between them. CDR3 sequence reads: CASSLGGLKNSPLHF. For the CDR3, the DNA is TGTGCCAGCAGCTTAGGCGGCCTGAAGAATTCACCCCTCCACTTT.

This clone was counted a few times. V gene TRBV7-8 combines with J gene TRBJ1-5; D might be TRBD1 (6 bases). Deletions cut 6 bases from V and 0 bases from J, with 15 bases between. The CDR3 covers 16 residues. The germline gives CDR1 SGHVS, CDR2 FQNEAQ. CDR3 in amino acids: CASRAGATYSNQPQHF. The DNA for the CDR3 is TGTGCCAGCAGAGCAGGGGCCACCTATAGCAATCAGCCCCAGCATTTT.

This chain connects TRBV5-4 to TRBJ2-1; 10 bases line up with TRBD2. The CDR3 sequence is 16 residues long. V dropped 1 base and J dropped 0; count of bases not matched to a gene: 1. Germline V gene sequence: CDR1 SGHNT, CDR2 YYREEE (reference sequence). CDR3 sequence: CASSLSSGSSYNEQFF. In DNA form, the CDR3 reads TGTGCCAGCAGCTTGTCTAGCGGGAGCTCCTACAATGAGCAGTTCTTC.

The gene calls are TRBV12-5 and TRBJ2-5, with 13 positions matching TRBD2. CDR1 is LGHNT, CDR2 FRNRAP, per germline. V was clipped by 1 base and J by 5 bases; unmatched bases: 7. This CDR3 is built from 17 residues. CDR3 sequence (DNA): TGTGCTAGTGGTTTGGGGACTAGCGGGGGACCCGGGGAGACCCAGTACTTC. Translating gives CASGLGTSGGPGETQYF.

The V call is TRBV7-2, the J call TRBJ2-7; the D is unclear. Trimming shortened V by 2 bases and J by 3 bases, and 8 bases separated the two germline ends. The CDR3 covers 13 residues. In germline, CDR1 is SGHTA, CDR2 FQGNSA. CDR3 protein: CASSLSTYYEQYF. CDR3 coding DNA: TGTGCCAGCAGCTTATCAACCTACTACGAGCAGTACTTC.